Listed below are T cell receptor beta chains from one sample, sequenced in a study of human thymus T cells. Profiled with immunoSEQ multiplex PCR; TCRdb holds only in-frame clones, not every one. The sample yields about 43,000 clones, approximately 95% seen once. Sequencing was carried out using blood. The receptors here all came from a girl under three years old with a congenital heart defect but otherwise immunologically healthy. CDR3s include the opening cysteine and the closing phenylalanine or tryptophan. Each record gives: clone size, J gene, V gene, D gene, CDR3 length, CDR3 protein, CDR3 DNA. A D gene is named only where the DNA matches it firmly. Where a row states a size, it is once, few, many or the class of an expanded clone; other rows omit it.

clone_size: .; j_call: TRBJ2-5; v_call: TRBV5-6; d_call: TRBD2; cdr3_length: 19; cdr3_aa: CASSLLAGAESRYQETQYF; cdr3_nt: TGTGCCAGCAGCCTACTAGCGGGAGCAGAAAGTCGGTACCAAGAGACCCAGTACTTC
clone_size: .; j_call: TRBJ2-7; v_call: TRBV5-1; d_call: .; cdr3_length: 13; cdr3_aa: CASSLLGIHEQYF; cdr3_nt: TGCGCCAGCAGCTTGCTGGGGATCCACGAGCAGTACTTC
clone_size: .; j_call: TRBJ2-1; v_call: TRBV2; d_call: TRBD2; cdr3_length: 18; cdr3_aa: CASSEPTLYSGRDNEQFF; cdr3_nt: TGTGCCAGCAGTGAACCTACCCTGTACAGCGGGAGGGACAATGAGCAGTTCTTC
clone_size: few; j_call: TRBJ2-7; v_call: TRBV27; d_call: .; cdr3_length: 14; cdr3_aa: CASSLRRPYNEQYF; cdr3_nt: TGTGCCAGCAGTTTAAGGCGACCGTACAACGAGCAGTACTTC
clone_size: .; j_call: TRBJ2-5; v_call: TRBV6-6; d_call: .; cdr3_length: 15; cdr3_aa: CASTRPGTRQETQYF; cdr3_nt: TGTGCCAGCACTCGGCCCGGGACACGTCAAGAGACCCAGTACTTC
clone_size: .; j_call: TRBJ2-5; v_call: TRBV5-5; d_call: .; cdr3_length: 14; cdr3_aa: CASSLVRVGETQYF; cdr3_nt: TGTGCCAGCAGCTTGGTCAGGGTGGGAGAGACCCAGTACTTC
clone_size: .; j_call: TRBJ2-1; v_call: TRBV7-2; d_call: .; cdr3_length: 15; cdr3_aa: CASSLGTGSYNEQFF; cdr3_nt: TGTGCCAGCAGCTTAGGAACAGGGAGCTACAATGAGCAGTTCTTC
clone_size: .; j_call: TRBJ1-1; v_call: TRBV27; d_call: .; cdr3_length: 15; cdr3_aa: CASTQRGIMNTEAFF; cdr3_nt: TGTGCCAGCACCCAGCGGGGGATTATGAACACTGAAGCTTTCTTT
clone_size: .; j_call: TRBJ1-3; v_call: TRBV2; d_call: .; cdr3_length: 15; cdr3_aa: CASKSFITAGNTIYF; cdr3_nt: TGTGCCAGCAAATCCTTTATCACGGCGGGAAACACCATATATTTT
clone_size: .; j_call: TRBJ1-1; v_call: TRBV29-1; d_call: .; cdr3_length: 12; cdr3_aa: CSVTLWDTEAFF; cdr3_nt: TGCAGCGTTACCTTATGGGACACTGAAGCTTTCTTT
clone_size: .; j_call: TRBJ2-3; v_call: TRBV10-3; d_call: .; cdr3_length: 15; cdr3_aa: CAISEGWVSTDTQYF; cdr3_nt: TGTGCCATCAGTGAGGGATGGGTAAGCACAGATACGCAGTATTTT
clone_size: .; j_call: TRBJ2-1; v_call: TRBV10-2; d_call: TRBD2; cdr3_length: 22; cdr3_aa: CASSGGGLAGRTFLSSYNEQFF; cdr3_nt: TGCGCCAGCAGTGGGGGGGGACTAGCGGGCCGGACGTTTCTGAGCTCCTACAATGAGCAGTTCTTC
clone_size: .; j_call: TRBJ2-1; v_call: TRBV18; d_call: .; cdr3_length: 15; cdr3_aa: CASSPELEVVNEQFF; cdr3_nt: TGTGCCAGCTCACCAGAACTAGAGGTCGTCAATGAGCAGTTCTTC
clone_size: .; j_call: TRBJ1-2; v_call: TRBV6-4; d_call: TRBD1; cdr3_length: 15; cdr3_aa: CASSLEFGTGLGYTF; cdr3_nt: TGTGCCAGCAGTTTAGAATTCGGGACAGGGCTTGGCTACACCTTC
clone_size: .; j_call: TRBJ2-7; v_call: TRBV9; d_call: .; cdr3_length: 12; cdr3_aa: CDSWSAQWEQYF; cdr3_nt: TGTGACAGTTGGTCAGCGCAGTGGGAGCAGTACTTC
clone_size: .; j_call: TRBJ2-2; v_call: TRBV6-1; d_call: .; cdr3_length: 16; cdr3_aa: CASSEARGTGPGELFF; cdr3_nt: TGTGCCAGCAGTGAAGCGCGGGGGACAGGCCCCGGGGAGCTGTTTTTT
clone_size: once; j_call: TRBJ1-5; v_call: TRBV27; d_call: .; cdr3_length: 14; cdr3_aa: CASRGTGSNQPQHF; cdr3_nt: TGTGCCAGCAGGGGGACTGGGAGCAATCAGCCCCAGCATTTT
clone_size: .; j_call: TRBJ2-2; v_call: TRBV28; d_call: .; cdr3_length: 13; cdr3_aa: CASKEFLTGELFF; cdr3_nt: TGTGCCAGCAAGGAGTTTCTGACCGGGGAGCTGTTTTTT
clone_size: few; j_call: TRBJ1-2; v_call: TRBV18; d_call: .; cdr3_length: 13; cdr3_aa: CASSPGVGYGYTF; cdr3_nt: TGTGCCAGCTCACCTGGGGTTGGCTATGGCTACACCTTC
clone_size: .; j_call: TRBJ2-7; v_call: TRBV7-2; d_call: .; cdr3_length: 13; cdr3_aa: CASSSDRTYEQYF; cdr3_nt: TGTGCCAGCAGCTCAGACAGAACCTACGAGCAGTACTTC
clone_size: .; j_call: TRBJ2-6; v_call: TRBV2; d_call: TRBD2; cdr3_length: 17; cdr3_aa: CASRSGGIHSGANVLTF; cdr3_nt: TGTGCCAGCAGATCGGGAGGTATCCACTCTGGGGCCAACGTCCTGACTTTC
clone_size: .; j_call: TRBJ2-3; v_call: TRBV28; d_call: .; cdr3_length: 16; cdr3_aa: CASSFGYITSTDTQYF; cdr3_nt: TGTGCCAGCAGTTTCGGGTACATTACTAGCACAGATACGCAGTATTTT